These 12 T cell receptor beta chains were sequenced from one sample in a study of blood T cell repertoires in COVID-19. The assay was immunoSEQ multiplex PCR, and TCRdb's table has in-frame clones only and misses some. The sample includes 70,000 or so clones, roughly 90% of them seen just once. The sequenced material came from peripheral blood. All receptors derive from a woman aged 45-65 years with acute or convalescent COVID-19.

The rearrangement uses TRBV18 and TRBJ2-3; D is perhaps TRBD1 (6 bases). The CDR3 has 16 amino acids. V was clipped by 6 bases and J by 0 bases, with 16 bases between them. Looked up from germline, CDR1 is KGHSH and CDR2 is LQKENI. DNA of the CDR3: TGTGCCAGCTCTTTACGGGACATCTCTAGCACAGATACGCAGTATTTT. This translates into CASSLRDISSTDTQYF.

This chain joins TRBV18 and TRBJ1-6; no firm D call. Germline CDR1 KGHSH, CDR2 LQKENI. CDR3 length equals 12 residues. V was cut by 3 bases and J by 7 bases, with 4 bases left in between. CDR3 nucleotides: TGTGCCAGCTCACCGAGAAATTCACCCCTCCACTTT. Translating it yields CASSPRNSPLHF.

This clone has only one observation. The chain combines TRBV28 with TRBJ2-7; D is unclear. The CDR3 runs to 12 residues. Germline CDR1 and CDR2: MDHEN and SYDVKM. V lost 3 bases and J 9 bases, leaving 12 bases between the germline ends. The CDR3 coding sequence is TGTGCCAGCAGTTTCGCCCCCAGTGGGCAGTACTTC. Its protein is CASSFAPSGQYF.

As DNA, the CDR3 is TGTGCCAGCACCTCCGGGACAGAGCTTAAGTACTTC. Protein: CASTSGTELKYF. The chain employs TRBV6-6 and TRBJ2-7; 7 bases agree with TRBD1. V was clipped by 7 bases and J by 11 bases; unmatched bases: 11. From germline, CDR1 is MNHNY and CDR2 SVGAGI (reference sequence). The CDR3 is made up of 12 amino acids.

The rearrangement joins TRBV29-1 to TRBJ1-1; D is unresolved. The V gene's germline CDR1 is SQVTM and CDR2 ANQGSEA. The length of the CDR3 is 15 residues. V dropped 6 bases and J dropped 3 bases, with 20 bases sitting between them. The CDR3 DNA reads as TGCAGCGTCCAAACGATCGAGGCAGTTTACACTGAAGCTTTCTTT. This encodes CSVQTIEAVYTEAFF.

This clone was observed once. This chain links TRBV27 with TRBJ1-5; a weak D match, TRBD1 (5 bases). Trimming shortened V by 1 base and J by 2 bases, and 12 bases separated the two germline ends. CDR1 and CDR2 (germline): MNHEY, SMNVEV (reference sequence). The CDR3 covers 16 residues. CDR3 in DNA: TGTGCCAGCAGTTTATTCGGCGGGGCGGGCAATCAGCCCCAGCATTTT. It codes for CASSLFGGAGNQPQHF.

This sequence joins TRBV9 and TRBJ1-6; 7 positions match TRBD1. This CDR3 is built from 14 residues. Germline loops: CDR1 SGDLS, CDR2 YYNGEE. Trimming at V came to 4 bases and at J to 10 bases, leaving 8 bases not matched to a gene. The CDR3 DNA reads as TGTGCCAGCAGCTTCGACAGGGATATATCACCCCTCCACTTT. Protein product: CASSFDRDISPLHF.

This clone was found once. The chain links TRBV2 to TRBJ2-5, with 9 positions matching TRBD1. Germline V gene lookup returns CDR1 SNHLY and CDR2 FYNNEI. The CDR3 contains 16 residues. J was trimmed by 2 bases and V by 6 bases; bases with no gene match: 10. CDR3 loop: CASSSGTGYDQETQYF. The CDR3 DNA sequence: TGTGCCAGCAGCTCCGGGACAGGGTATGATCAAGAGACCCAGTACTTC.

This CDR3 is CASGGNQPQHF. The DNA of the CDR3 is TGTGCTTCGGGGGGGAATCAGCCCCAGCATTTT. The V and J genes are TRBV6-5 and TRBJ1-5; D might be TRBD1 (5 bases). CDR3 length: 11 amino acids. Germline CDR1 and CDR2: MNHEY and SVGAGI.

The chain couples TRBV6-5 to TRBJ2-7, with 10 bases lining up with TRBD2. Unmatched junction bases numbered 7, after V lost 5 bases and J lost 6 bases. Looked up from germline, CDR1 is MNHEY and CDR2 is SVGAGI. CDR3 length equals 14 residues. The CDR3 nucleotides are TGTGCCAGCAGTAAGACTAGCGGGTCCGCCGAGCAGTACTTC. Translation: CASSKTSGSAEQYF.

The gene calls are TRBV7-6 and TRBJ1-3; 7 bases agree with TRBD1. CDR1 SGHVS and CDR2 FNYEAQ come from the germline V gene. The CDR3 loop spans 16 amino acids. V dropped 4 bases and J dropped 4; count of bases not matched to a gene: 10. CDR3 sequence reads: CASSSGQRVIGNTIYF. CDR3 DNA: TGTGCCAGCAGCTCGGGACAGAGAGTGATAGGAAACACCATATATTTT.

The chain uses TRBV4-2 and TRBJ1-3; possible D gene TRBD1, 5 bases. Germline assignment: CDR1 LGHNA and CDR2 YNFKEQ. V was shortened by 8 bases and J by 3 bases, with 8 bases between the two germline ends. CDR3 length: 12 residues. CDR3 sequence: CASGRVGNTIYF. Written as DNA, the CDR3 is TGTGCCAGCGGCAGGGTTGGAAACACCATATATTTT.